This T cell receptor beta chain comes out of a study of cytomegalovirus exposure and HLA in healthy donors (dated by TCRdb to 2015 to 2018). At the level of the whole study: In an earlier analysis of under 750 of the donors, approximately 260 Gb of sequence data and 120 million or so unique TCR beta sequences from 150 million to 200 million T cells were reported. An early release covering more than 500 HLA-typed donors comprised roughly 300 gigabases of sequencing data and tens of millions of unique TCR sequences. Of the roughly 420 genotyped donors, 75% to 85% were placed in the genetic ancestry cluster associated with self-reported Caucasian donors. The aim of the study was to test whether cataloging public T cell receptors could identify signatures of past pathogen exposure. The T cell repertoires of roughly 660 subjects were profiled by immunosequencing and related to cytomegalovirus serostatus. Besides the first cohort of around 670 subjects, a separate validation cohort made up of around 120 different subjects was used. To predict cytomegalovirus infection status, the study brought together high-throughput TCR immunosequencing, statistical association of individual TCRs with disease status, and machine learning. To study patterns of TCR occurrence, a later analysis re-analyzed previously published TCR beta repertoires from hundreds of donors and added high-resolution HLA genotyping. Rather than using new phenotypic data, the later analysis identified candidate immune exposures from TCR beta sequences and from how often those sequences occurred across donors. An earlier analysis of 587 of the donors used high-throughput TCR beta sequencing to judge whether each TCR beta V gene segment behaved as functional or pseudogenic. Donor age, sex, ethnicity and CMV serostatus were collected together with the repertoire data. A later genetic analysis took genome-wide SNP genotypes for about 55% of the 666 donors and used that subset as a discovery cohort. Every discovery cohort repertoire had been produced on one sequencing platform. Class I and class II HLA loci were covered by the typing at four-digit resolution. Typing coverage differed by locus: A, B, C, DRB1 and DQB1 were typed in about 620-640 donors, DQA1 in about 500, DPA1 in 600 to 610, and DPB1 in 472. Because of strong linkage in the cohort, four or five DR-DQ haplotypes were treated as single units for association and clustering. Among some 400 genotyped donors of the cohort, an average of about 240,000 unique TCR beta nucleotide sequences was sequenced per donor, of which 15% to 20% were non-productive.

The CDR3 runs 15 residues from the cysteine to the phenylalanine. The sequence is cut down to CDR3 DNA, 45 bases in frame from base 1. V ends up 0 bases short and J 6 bases short, with an unmatched junction base count of 7. The germline V gene encodes CDR1 SEHNR and CDR2 FQNEAQ (reference sequence). A note on this clone: No antigen is known for it. There are no base qualities to consult, and no much larger clone falls within one base.

The cohort was made up of under 800 healthy bone marrow donors. All cohort members were sampled while nominally healthy, although unrecorded immune exposures were likely present. The donor tested CMV seronegative, placing the donor among the 350 or so seronegative members of the cohort. A peripheral blood sample was provided by each donor, and peripheral blood mononuclear cells were used for TCR beta sequencing. Genomic DNA extraction from the blood cell samples was performed with the Qiagen DNeasy Blood Extraction Kit. Broad study findings and their caveats: Some IMGT-functional V segments, including TRBV6-2 and TRBV6-3, could not be distinguished by the 87-base-pair reads and were therefore excluded. In a later analysis, around 15,000 TCR beta sequences were associated with specific HLA alleles at a false discovery rate of 0.05. V-gene and J-gene trimming of TCR beta chains was associated with a missense DCLRE1C variant in a later genetic analysis, and the association was replicated in an independent cohort. Linkage disequilibrium might explain the correlated functional status among segregating V segments, but an unknown experimental factor could not be excluded. Because counts were too low, roughly 16 rarely observed V segments, including chromosome 9 orphons, were left out of the earlier analysis of 500 to 750 of the donors. For the cohort, immune exposure information was limited to CMV serostatus. In a later genetic analysis, fewer N-insertions in productive TCRs were reported among donors in an Asian-associated ancestry cluster than the approximately 710-donor mean. In an earlier analysis of 587 of the donors, most TCR beta V segments appeared in productive rearrangements about 87% or about 30% of the time, broadly matching IMGT annotations. Strong co-occurrence of HLA alleles, especially DR and DQ, made assigning TCR associations to individual alleles difficult. A later analysis reported that several top co-occurrence clusters appeared linked to parvovirus B19, influenza, CMV and Epstein-Barr virus. A further reported finding was that TCR beta sequences accurately predicted the HLA-A and HLA-B alleles for most subjects in the first cohort. The cohort was sequenced for TCR beta chains only, and without alpha or paired-chain data the features that could be detected were limited. The classifier was reported to diagnose cytomegalovirus status with high specificity and sensitivity in both the original and validation cohorts. The study gave a list of about 150 TCR beta chains associated with cytomegalovirus. The sequencing pipeline was judged likely to have produced a cluster of highly shared sequence variants as a technical artifact. In vitro tests confirmed that a few of the cytomegalovirus-associated TCR beta chains recognize cytomegalovirus antigens. Most CMV-associated TCR beta chains appeared to be HLA-restricted in a later analysis, and the HLA associations seemed to be driven largely by CMV exposure. Because some donors lacked HLA typing at each locus, the association tests relied only on the typed subset. It was suggested by the authors that the approach could potentially be generalized to other disease states and immunological phenotypes. Most TCR sequences were seen in very few donors, while some public TCRs were found in many individuals. Sequencing depth was assumed to be roughly uniform across donors in the presence/absence analyses, though that assumption may not hold. According to a later analysis, TCR association rates differed among HLA loci, with DRB1 alleles showing the most associated TCRs and HLA-C alleles showing the fewest. In a later analysis, HLA-associated TCR beta chains were found to be more clonally expanded and to have lower generation probabilities than equally common non-associated chains.

Libraries were built with the immunoSEQ multiplex PCR assay. The multiplex PCR relied on a mix of 60 forward primers for TCR Vbeta segments and 13 reverse primers for TCR Jbeta segments. Amplification of the CDR3 region of rearranged TCR beta genes was performed with a multiplex PCR assay on genomic DNA. The Illumina HiSeq System was used to sequence the amplified TCR beta libraries as 87-base-pair reads. On the study's bioinformatics: A later analysis tallied roughly 80 million unique TCR beta chains across the 600 to 700 repertoires, and approximately 12 million of those chains were shared by two or more donors. Raw reads were error-corrected and collapsed into unique sequences by a nearest-neighbor algorithm in which closely related sequences were merged to remove PCR and sequencing errors. To assign V, D and J gene segments, CDR3 sequences were aligned to IMGT reference sequences. For a sequence to be retained, at least a six-nucleotide match to both a V gene segment and a J gene segment was required. A rearrangement was called productive if the CDR3 had no stop codons and remained in frame with V and J, and every other rearrangement was called non-productive. CDR3 was defined by IMGT convention, running from the second conserved V-encoded cysteine to the conserved J-encoded phenylalanine. The earlier analysis of about 530 of the donors excluded any sequence lacking an unambiguous match to a single V gene segment. An earlier analysis of 450 to 650 of the donors called V segments functional above 56.7% productive rearrangements and segregating when the between-donor standard deviation exceeded 5%. A statistical classification framework was built to diagnose cytomegalovirus status from the catalog of TCR beta chain sequences. In a later analysis, TCR nucleotide sequences were compared against IMGT/GENE-DB human TR gene sequences so that V and J genes could be assigned. A later analysis assigned CDR3 sequences and most-parsimonious VDJ recombination scenarios with the TCRdist pipeline. In a later analysis, each TCR beta chain was defined by its CDR3 amino acid sequence together with its V-gene family, and reads lacking a unique V-gene family were excluded. A later analysis removed 592 highly shared, low-generation-probability nucleotide sequences to deal with suspected cross-contamination and a sequencing artifact. In a later analysis, a clonal expansion index for each public chain was calculated from normalized within-repertoire ranks of inferred template counts. In a later analysis, generation probabilities were computed using a VDJ recombination model fitted to out-of-frame rearrangements, and the results were checked against IGoR. In a later analysis, hypergeometric tests were used to score TCR-TCR, TCR-HLA and TCR-CMV co-occurrence, with a repertoire-size bias correction applied to TCR pairs. To estimate false discovery rates, a later analysis permuted the HLA or CMV assignments 20 times. In a later analysis, co-occurring TCRs were grouped with DBSCAN, and TCRdist sequence similarity was added when clustering was performed within HLA-allele-positive subsets. Co-occurrence clustering excluded repertoires with fewer than 30,000 or more than 120,000 public chains, plus five with anomalous nucleotide sharing. In its TCRdb copy, this immuneACCESS table keeps in-frame sequences only and misses some clones. Where compared with another copy, unresolved V genes explain less than half of these, and the others have no known cause. That table furnishes V, J and clone size, whereas the DNA furnished D and trimming. Here the sample has roughly 180,000 clones; roughly four fifths occur a single time. More than 4% of the sample rests with the top ten.

The receptor's source is a man aged 18 to 35 in good health and CMV-seronegative. The chain links TRBV7-9 with TRBJ2-7, with 8 bases aligning to TRBD2. Sequencing used PBMCs. The encoded CDR3 is CASSLASGLVGEQYF. The nucleotide sequence is given as TGTGCCAGCAGCTTAGCGTCGGGACTAGTCGGCGAGCAGTACTTC.